Presented here are 21 T cell receptor beta chains from one specimen sequenced in a study of vaccination and CD4 T cells after COVID-19. These receptors are not linked to any known antigen. Cultured CD4+ T-cell DNA underwent Oncomine TCR Beta short-read sequencing. TCRdb passed the PCR reads through MiXCR, listing each CDR3 protein once. The table records around 7,100 distinct CDR3 sequences, 65% to 75% of them present only once. Treatment noted: roughly 11-day PBMC culture with coronavirus spike peptide pools or control peptides (ViraFEST assay). Sequenced material: CD4+ T cells from blood, cultured in vitro. These receptors were collected from a human donor who had recovered from COVID-19.

V usage is TRBV20-1 and J usage is TRBJ2-7, with 8 bases lining up with TRBD2. The V segment lost 3 bases and the J segment 0 bases; nucleotides outside the gene matches: 4. Germline CDR1 and CDR2: DFQATT and SNEGSKA (reference sequence). This CDR3 spans 14 amino acids. For the CDR3, the DNA is TGCAGTGCTAGGCTAGGACTAGCCTCCTACGAGCAGTACTTC. Translated, it gives CSARLGLASYEQYF.

The rearrangement uses TRBV5-1 and TRBJ1-6; 7 nucleotides line up with TRBD1. Germline assignment: CDR1 SGHRS and CDR2 YFSETQ. The CDR3 consists of 16 residues. V gave up 3 bases and J gave up 5 bases; unmatched junction bases: 8. CDR3 amino acids: CASSSSGQRNNSPLHF. In DNA, the CDR3 is TGCGCCAGCAGCTCGTCGGGACAGAGAAATAATTCACCCCTCCACTTT.

This clonotype has just a few counts. The rearrangement joins TRBV30 to TRBJ2-6; unclear D gene. The CDR3 covers 14 residues. From germline, CDR1 is GTSNPN and CDR2 SVGIG (reference sequence). The germline V and J ends were trimmed by 6 bases and 0 bases, with 9 bases remaining between them. The DNA of the CDR3 is TGTGCCTGTCCGAGAACCTCTGGGGCCAACGTCCTGACTTTC. This sequence encodes CACPRTSGANVLTF. Based on the CDR3 plus reference TRBV30 and TRBJ2-6, the full variable domain is SQTIHQWPATLVQPVGSPLSLECTVEGTSNPNLYWYRQAAGRGLQLLFYSVGIGQISSEVPQNLSASRPQDRQFILSSKKLLLSDSGFYLCACPRTSGANVLTFGAGSRLTVL.

V is TRBV28 and J is TRBJ1-1; 9 nucleotides agree with TRBD1. With V trimmed by 5 bases and J by 7 bases, 11 bases remained unmatched. This CDR3 is built from 15 residues. Per germline, CDR1 MDHEN and CDR2 SYDVKM. The DNA of the CDR3 is TGTGCCAGCAGTCCCCCCCGGGACAGGGCCCTTGAAGCTTTCTTT. This translates into CASSPPRDRALEAFF.

This clonotype was recorded a few times. The chain joins TRBV7-2 to TRBJ1-1, with D tentatively TRBD1 (5 bases). The CDR3 is 15 amino acids. CDR1 and CDR2 (germline): SGHTA, FQGNSA. V lost 5 bases to trimming and J lost 0 bases, with 13 bases between them. CDR3 residues: CASSPGGSVNTEAFF. In DNA, the CDR3 is TGTGCCAGCAGCCCCGGGGGGTCAGTGAACACTGAAGCTTTCTTT. Together with reference TRBV7-2 and TRBJ1-1, the CDR3 gives the full variable domain: GAGVSQSPSNKVTEKGKDVELRCDPISGHTALYWYRQSLGQGLEFLIYFQGNSAPDKSGLPSDRFSAERTGGSVSTLTIQRTQQEDSAVYLCASSPGGSVNTEAFFGQGTRLTVV.

This clonotype was seen once. The gene calls are TRBV7-2 and TRBJ2-1; TRBD2 is a possible D gene (5 bases). Germline V gene data show CDR1 as SGHTA and CDR2 as FQGNSA. V lost 4 bases and J 6 bases, leaving 19 bases between the germline ends. This CDR3 contains 16 residues. The CDR3 DNA reads as TGTGCCAGCAGCTCCCGGACTCCCCAGATTGTCAATGAGCAGTTCTTC. Its protein is CASSSRTPQIVNEQFF.

The rearrangement uses TRBV7-2 and TRBJ1-5; TRBD1 is a possible D gene (6 bases). The CDR3 totals 13 residues. Germline lookup yields CDR1 SGHTA and CDR2 FQGNSA. The V end lost 5 bases, the J end lost 7 bases, and 12 bases lay between the germline ends. DNA for the CDR3: TGTGCCAGCAGCCCGCAAGGGGGGCAGCCCCAGCATTTT. Translation: CASSPQGGQPQHF.

The V call is TRBV12-3 or TRBV12-4, the J call TRBJ2-6, with 7 bases lining up with TRBD1. The CDR3 has 15 amino acids. V trimming: 5 bases; J trimming: 2 bases; junction bases outside the gene matches: 3. The CDR3 is CASSPDRAGANVLTF. CDR3 coding DNA: TGTGCCAGCAGTCCTGACAGGGCTGGGGCCAACGTCCTGACTTTC.

The chain links TRBV7-3 to TRBJ2-1; 9 positions agree with TRBD2. V shed 3 bases and J 5 bases; nucleotides not matched to a gene: 11. The CDR3 totals 17 residues. The V gene's germline CDR1 is SGHTA and CDR2 FQGTGA. The CDR3 region is CASSLLGSGRKDNEQFF. CDR3 nucleotide sequence: TGTGCCAGCAGCTTGCTGGGTAGCGGGAGAAAGGACAATGAGCAGTTCTTC. The full variable domain, completed using reference TRBV7-3 and TRBJ2-1, is GAGVSQTPSNKVTEKGKYVELRCDPISGHTALYWYRQSLGQGPEFLIYFQGTGAADDSGLPNDRFFAVRPEGSVSTLKIQRTERGDSAVYLCASSLLGSGRKDNEQFFGPGTRLTVL.

The V call is TRBV19, the J call TRBJ1-6; perhaps TRBD1 as D (5 bases). CDR1 and CDR2 from the germline V gene are LNHDA and SQIVND (reference sequence). V dropped 6 bases and J dropped 13 bases, with 16 bases sitting between them. The CDR3 sequence is 13 residues long. CDR3 bases: TGTGCCAGTAGCCCCGGGGCGGGGGTGCCCCTCCACTTT. It translates to CASSPGAGVPLHF.

The chain combines TRBV2 with TRBJ2-7; TRBD1 agrees at 7 bases. Looked up from germline, CDR1 is SNHLY and CDR2 is FYNNEI. CDR3 size: 13 residues. V shed 5 bases and J 2 bases; nucleotides not matched to a gene: 3. The CDR3 reads CASSKQGTYEQYF. The DNA for the CDR3 is TGTGCCAGCAGTAAACAGGGGACCTACGAGCAGTACTTC.

The V and J genes are TRBV11-3 and TRBJ1-1; no clear D gene. Between the trimmed V and J ends, which lost 2 bases and 6 bases, there was a span of 10 bases. This CDR3 region has 13 residues. Germline V lookup: CDR1 SGHNT, CDR2 YENEEA. The CDR3 reads CASSLTVLAEAFF. The DNA of the CDR3 is TGTGCCAGCAGCTTAACTGTTCTGGCTGAAGCTTTCTTT.

The chain links TRBV6-1 to TRBJ1-5; maybe TRBD1 (5 bases). Trimming cost V 7 bases and J 3 bases, with 13 bases left between them. The CDR3 extends over 14 amino acids. The V gene's germline CDR1 is MNHNS and CDR2 SASEGT. CDR3 sequence: CASTRGEINQPQHF. The CDR3 region has the DNA TGTGCCAGCACCCGGGGGGAGATCAATCAGCCCCAGCATTTT.

The chain employs TRBV6-1 and TRBJ1-5; 7 bases align to TRBD1. Germline V gene data show CDR1 as MNHNS and CDR2 as SASEGT. This CDR3 contains 16 residues. V was clipped by 6 bases and J by 1 base; unmatched bases: 9. In nucleotides, the CDR3 is TGTGCCAGCAGGAAAGACAGGGAGAGGAGCAATCAGCCCCAGCATTTT. Its translation: CASRKDRERSNQPQHF.

Concerning this clonotype: Being one base from a much bigger clone, this may be a read error. The V and J genes are TRBV4-3 and TRBJ1-2; TRBD1 matches 9 bases. Germline V CDR1 and CDR2: LGHNA, YSLEER. This CDR3 has 15 residues. V lost 2 bases to trimming and J lost 7 bases; unmatched junction nucleotides: 8. The CDR3 loop is CASSQLGTGIRGYTF. DNA of the CDR3: TGCGCCAGCAGCCAACTCGGGACAGGGATTCGTGGCTACACCTTC.

This CDR3 is CASSYSRAGLAQPQHF. CDR3 DNA: TGTGCCAGCAGTTACTCGAGGGCCGGATTGGCTCAGCCCCAGCATTTT. The chain employs TRBV6-5 and TRBJ1-5, with no clear D. Germline-derived CDR1 and CDR2 are MNHEY and SVGAGI. The V end was cut by 0 bases, the J end by 6 bases, with 15 bases between. The CDR3 has 16 amino acids.

The chain joins TRBV7-9 to TRBJ1-2; D is unresolved. CDR1 and CDR2 (germline): SEHNR, FQNEAQ (reference sequence). The V gene lost 5 bases and the J gene lost 7 bases, with 14 bases spanning the gap. The CDR3 spans 13 residues. The CDR3, as DNA: TGTGCCAGCAGCGTATCAATAACTGGTGGCTACACCTTC. It is translated as CASSVSITGGYTF.

The chain has TRBV19 and TRBJ2-3, with D uncertain. CDR1 is LNHDA and CDR2 is SQIVND in the germline V gene (reference sequence). The CDR3 has 13 amino acids. The ends were cut back, 1 base at V and 3 bases at J, with 5 bases in the middle. The CDR3 nucleotides are TGTGCCAGTAGTATAGGGAGAACAGATACGCAGTATTTT. Encoded protein: CASSIGRTDTQYF.

This clonotype came up a few times. The chain carries TRBV20-1 and TRBJ2-7, with TRBD2 as a possible D gene (7 bases). This CDR3 is built from 14 residues. Trimming shortened V by 5 bases and J by 4 bases, and 18 bases separated the two germline ends. The germline gives CDR1 DFQATT, CDR2 SNEGSKA (reference sequence). CDR3 region: CSADMRGRLYEQYF. DNA for the CDR3: TGCAGTGCTGATATGCGGGGGCGGTTATACGAGCAGTACTTC.

As to this clonotype: At one boundary the junction diverges from the germline segment, which might be a read error. This chain uses TRBV6-2 or TRBV6-3 with TRBJ2-1, with 8 bases matching TRBD1. TRBJ2-7 explains the end of the DNA better; the J call may be wrong. Germline CDR1 MNHEY, CDR2 SVGEGT. This CDR3 comprises 11 residues. Here the CDR3 reads CASTYRGEQYF. The CDR3 coding sequence is TGTGCCAGCACTTACAGGGGGGAGCAGTACTTC.

The CDR3 loop reads CSARAGGRAYEQYF. CDR3 in DNA: TGCAGTGCTAGAGCGGGGGGCAGGGCCTACGAGCAGTACTTC. The chain recombines TRBV20-1 with TRBJ2-7; TRBD2 is a possible D gene (7 bases). Per germline, CDR1 DFQATT and CDR2 SNEGSKA (reference sequence). Trimming cost V 1 base and J 2 bases, with 12 bases left between them. The CDR3 is 14 amino acids.